These 21 T cell receptor beta chains originate from one sample sequenced in a study of tumor and adjacent non-tumor tissue in lung cancer. TCRbeta libraries were built with three rounds of nested PCR, modified from ARM-PCR. TCRdb called the multiplex PCR reads again in MiXCR, with one record for every CDR3 protein. This table has tens of thousands of distinct CDR3 sequences, less than 75% appearing once. RNA was extracted from bulk tissue without any cell sorting. The sample was lung tumor tissue. The receptors originated from a woman in her 70s with non-small cell lung cancer.

By frequency in the sample, this clonotype is medium-sized. V and J are TRBV11-1 and TRBJ1-1; D might be TRBD1 (5 bases). This CDR3 is 15 amino acids long. Germline CDR1 and CDR2: SGHAT and FQDESV (reference sequence). Trimming took off 6 bases at V and 4 bases at J, with 18 bases between the two ends. CDR3 in DNA: TGTGCCAGCAGTGGTCGGGCAGGGCCATTCACTGAAGCTTTCTTT. It yields the protein CASSGRAGPFTEAFF.

This clonotype was found a few times. The conserved final phenylalanine or tryptophan is absent from the CDR3, which likely points to a read error. The chain uses TRBV18 and TRBJ2-7; no definite D call. There are 14 residues in the CDR3. The germline V gene encodes CDR1 KGHSH and CDR2 LQKENI. Deletions cut 1 base from V and 2 bases from J, with 9 bases between. The CDR3 DNA sequence: TGTGCCAGCTCACCACAAACAAAGCCCTACGAGCAGTACCTC. It encodes CASSPQTKPYEQYL.

In regard to this clonotype: A read error may explain this, as a much larger clone is one base away. The J gene is TRBJ2-1, the V gene TRBV4-2, with 8 bases that match TRBD2. The CDR3 is made up of 16 amino acids. CDR1 LGHNA and CDR2 YNFKEQ come from the germline V gene. CDR3 DNA sequence: TGTGCCAGCAACCAAAATGGCGGGAGGACCTACAATGAGCAGTTCTTC. Protein product: CASNQNGGRTYNEQFF.

This clonotype occurred once. The junction departs from germline at one end; a sequencing error may be responsible. This chain uses TRBV6-5 with TRBJ2-3; the D gene is possibly TRBD1 (6 bases). CDR3 size: 15 residues. Per germline, CDR1 MNHEY and CDR2 SVGAGI. CDR3 nucleotide sequence: TGTGCCAACAGTAACAAACAGGGACCGACAGATACGAAGTATTTT. It specifies CANSNKQGPTDTKYF.

The gene calls are TRBV10-3 and TRBJ1-2; D is uncertain. The CDR3 is 13 amino acids. Germline CDR1 ENHRY, CDR2 SYGVKD. CDR3 region: CVISGKETYGYTF. CDR3 DNA: TGTGTAATCAGTGGCAAAGAGACCTATGGCTACACCTTC.

Remarks on this clonotype: The conserved closing phenylalanine or tryptophan is absent in this CDR3, likely reflecting a read error. It is unclear where the CDR3 begins or ends on the DNA, so no DNA is shown, and the CDR3 is as TCRdb lists it. The CDR3 reads CASSSPGQGDNSPLRY. This rearrangement joins TRBV28 to TRBJ1-6; TRBD1, the table's D call, was not compared with the DNA. Per germline, CDR1 MDHEN and CDR2 SYDVKM. The CDR3 extends over 16 residues, inclusive of both ends.

The chain combines TRBV6-5 with TRBJ2-3; no clear D. The CDR3 runs to 14 residues. Trimming removed 6 bases from V and 0 bases from J, with 10 bases in between. The germline CDR1 and CDR2 sequences are MNHEY and SVGAGI. CDR3 nucleotide sequence: TGTGCCAGCAGAAATGGGCTGAGCACAGATACGCAGTATTTT. Residues: CASRNGLSTDTQYF.

As to this clonotype: A read error is possible here, since a much larger clone lies one base away. J is TRBJ2-7 and V is TRBV28; TRBD2 matches 7 bases. Per the germline V gene, CDR1 is MDHEN and CDR2 is SYDVKM. The J segment lost 3 bases and the V segment lost 5 bases, leaving 10 bases of the junction unmatched. The CDR3 length is 15 residues. The CDR3 loop is CASSGVDGGNYEQYF. In DNA form, the CDR3 reads TGTGCCAGCAGTGGAGTGGACGGGGGGAACTACGAGCAGTACTTC.

In the case of this clonotype: At one of its ends the junction is not consistent with the germline gene, which may arise from a read error. The chain employs TRBV11-1 and TRBJ2-3; 8 nucleotides agree with TRBD1. CDR1 is SGHAT and CDR2 is FQDESV in the germline V gene (reference sequence). The CDR3 is 14 residues long. In DNA, the CDR3 is TGTGCCAACAGCTTGGACAGGGTGGCAGATACGCAGTATTTC. Residues: CANSLDRVADTQYF.

The chain couples TRBV20-1 to TRBJ2-7; 7 bases are a match to TRBD1. Losses at the gene ends were 1 base for V and 6 bases for J; bases not matched to a gene: 12. This CDR3 comprises 15 residues. Looked up from germline, CDR1 is DFQATT and CDR2 is SNEGSKA (reference sequence). In DNA, the CDR3 is TGCAGTGCTAGAGCCCCAGAGGGGGCGGTCGGCGAGCAGTACTTC. This sequence encodes CSARAPEGAVGEQYF.

Turning to this clonotype: Since the CDR3 does not end with the conserved phenylalanine or tryptophan, this likely comes from a read error. The chain couples TRBV19 to TRBJ2-1; no reliable D call. The CDR3 has 14 residues. Germline V gene data show CDR1 as LNHDA and CDR2 as SQIVND (reference sequence). Trimming removed 9 bases at V and 0 bases at J, with 12 bases between. Written as DNA, the CDR3 is TGTGCCAGCCATGGCAGACACTCCTACAATGAGCAGTTCATC. Protein product: CASHGRHSYNEQFI.

The rearrangement links TRBV11-2 to TRBJ2-5, with D unclear. The germline V gene has CDR1 SGHAT and CDR2 FQNNGV. The CDR3 consists of 15 residues. Trimming took 5 bases from V and 7 from J, leaving 20 bases between them. The CDR3 here is CASSAGSSLMVTQYF. For the CDR3, the DNA is TGTGCCAGCAGCGCCGGAAGCAGCCTCATGGTGACCCAGTACTTC.

As to this clonotype: One end of the junction fails to match germline, which may point to a read error. The V gene is TRBV5-5, the J gene TRBJ2-1, with TRBD2 as a possible D gene (5 bases). The CDR3 contains 16 residues. The germline V gene encodes CDR1 SGHKS and CDR2 YYEKEE (reference sequence). The CDR3 here is CASSLTSGSSYNEQSF. The CDR3, as DNA: TGTGCCAGCAGCTTGACTAGTGGAAGTTCCTACAATGAGCAGTCCTTC.

Note on this clonotype: A junction end diverges from the germline sequence, so it may reflect a read error. The chain couples TRBV11-2 to TRBJ1-1; D ambiguous. From germline, CDR1 is SGHAT and CDR2 FQNNGV. This CDR3 comprises 14 residues. The CDR3 sequence: CASSSGGMNAEAFF. The DNA for the CDR3 is TGTGCCAGCAGCTCTGGCGGCATGAACGCTGAAGCTTTCTTT. Based on the CDR3 plus reference TRBV11-2 and TRBJ1-1, the full variable domain is EAGVAQSPRYKIIEKRQSVAFWCNPISGHATLYWYQQILGQGPKLLIQFQNNGVVDDSQLPKDRFSAERLKGVDSTLKIQPAKLEDSAVYLCASSSGGMNAEAFFGQGTRLTVV.

In regard to this clonotype: The CDR3 end shows no conserved phenylalanine or tryptophan, and so a read error is likely. This chain joins TRBV20-1 and TRBJ1-5; D possibly corresponds to TRBD1 (5 bases). Germline V gives CDR1 DFQATT, CDR2 SNEGSKA (reference sequence). The CDR3 consists of 13 residues. The CDR3 DNA reads as TGCAGTGCTAGTTGGGACGGCGATCAGTCCCAGCATTCT. Residues: CSASWDGDQSQHS.

Details on this clonotype: Germline is not matched at one junction end, which may reflect a read error. The chain couples TRBV10-3 to TRBJ1-2; D perhaps matches TRBD1 (5 bases). This CDR3 has 13 amino acids. From germline, CDR1 is ENHRY and CDR2 SYGVKD. The CDR3: CAISPAQDYCYTF. The CDR3 DNA reads as TGTGCCATCAGTCCGGCACAGGACTATTGCTACACCTTC.

The chain employs TRBV12-3 or TRBV12-4 and TRBJ2-7; no clear D gene. The CDR3 is 14 residues long. The V gene lost 1 base and the J gene lost 4 bases, with 11 bases spanning the gap. CDR3 DNA sequence: TGTGCCAGCAGTTTAGATGGGTGTGTATACGAGCAGTACTTC. Residues: CASSLDGCVYEQYF.

The gene calls are TRBV6-5 and TRBJ2-6, with D unclear. The CDR3 has 15 residues. Germline values: CDR1 MNHEY, CDR2 SVGAGI. Trimming removed 10 bases at V and 0 bases at J, with 13 bases between. The CDR3 loop is CANYSMDSGANVLTF. The CDR3 DNA follows: TGTGCCAATTACTCGATGGACTCTGGGGCCAACGTCCTGACTTTC.

As for this clonotype: Likely a read error: the CDR3 ends without its conserved phenylalanine or tryptophan. The gene calls are TRBV5-4 and TRBJ2-5; D is ambiguous. Trimming took off 5 bases at V and 0 bases at J, with 8 bases between the two ends. There are 13 residues in the CDR3. The germline gives CDR1 SGHNT, CDR2 YYREEE (reference sequence). CDR3 coding DNA: TGTGCCAGCAGTTTCCCGAACCAAGAGACCCAGTACTCC. Translated, it gives CASSFPNQETQYS.

The chain combines TRBV12-3 or TRBV12-4 with TRBJ1-1; unclear D gene. This CDR3 is 14 amino acids long. With 7 bases removed from V and 4 bases from J, the gap between germline ends came to 16 bases. The CDR3 spells CASIRSAVGTEAFF. The CDR3 DNA is TGTGCCAGCATCCGTAGTGCGGTAGGCACTGAAGCTTTCTTT.

A note on this clonotype: It is likely a read error, because the conserved phenylalanine at the end of the CDR3 is missing. V usage is TRBV29-1 and J usage is TRBJ2-7; the D is unclear. V was clipped by 0 bases and J by 9 bases, with 21 bases between them. CDR1 SQVTM and CDR2 ANQGSEA come from the germline V gene. The CDR3 extends over 15 amino acids. The CDR3 nucleotides read TGCAGCGTTGAAGATCATGATTCGCCTGGTGACGGGCAGTACCTC. Translated, it gives CSVEDHDSPGDGQYL.